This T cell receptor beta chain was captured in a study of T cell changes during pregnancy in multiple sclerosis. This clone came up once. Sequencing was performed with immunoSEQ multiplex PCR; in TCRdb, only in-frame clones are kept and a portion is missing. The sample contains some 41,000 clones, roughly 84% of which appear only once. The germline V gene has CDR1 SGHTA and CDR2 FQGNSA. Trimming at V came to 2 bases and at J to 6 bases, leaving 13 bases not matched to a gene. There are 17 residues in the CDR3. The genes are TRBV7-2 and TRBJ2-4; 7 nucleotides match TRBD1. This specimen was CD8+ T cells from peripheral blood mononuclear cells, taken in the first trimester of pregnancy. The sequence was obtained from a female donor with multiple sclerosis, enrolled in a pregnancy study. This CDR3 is CASSLPLGTGERNIQYF. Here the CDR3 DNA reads TGTGCCAGCAGCTTACCCCTTGGTACAGGGGAAAGAAACATTCAGTACTTC.